What follows are 19 T cell receptor beta chains derived from one specimen sequenced in a study of post-analysis software for immune sequencing data. Whole-study findings and limits: Five TRBV segments were more frequent in patients than controls; TRBV5-6, TRBV5-1 and TRBV20-1 belonged to this group.

Unique molecular identifiers tagged the TCR beta cDNA libraries. TCRdb re-analysed the PCR reads in MiXCR, keeping a single row per CDR3 protein. The sample has about 190,000 distinct CDR3 sequences, 29% seen once; the top ten hold approximately 3%. These receptors lack a known antigen. The sequenced sample consisted of blood. All receptors come from a girl between 2 and 17 years old with multiple sclerosis.

This clonotype was picked up one time. It may be a read error: a sequence one base away is much more abundant. The rearrangement uses TRBV15 and TRBJ2-5; D gene ambiguous. The ends were cut back, 1 base at V and 11 bases at J, with 11 bases in the middle. CDR1 LNHNV and CDR2 YYDKDF come from the germline V gene (reference sequence). The length of the CDR3 is 12 residues. As DNA, the CDR3 is TGTGCCACCAGCAGAGGCGGCGATGAGCAGTACTTC. Residues: CATSRGGDEQYF.

This clonotype has a count of ten or more. The chain combines TRBV7-8 with TRBJ2-5; D not resolved. Trimming shortened V by 6 bases and J by 1 base, and 18 bases separated the two germline ends. CDR1 and CDR2 (germline): SGHVS, FQNEAQ. This CDR3 region has 16 residues. CDR3 sequence reads: CASRLNRATIQETQYF. CDR3 sequence (DNA): TGTGCCAGCAGACTCAACAGAGCCACTATCCAAGAGACCCAGTACTTC.

The chain has TRBV28 and TRBJ2-1; D possibly corresponds to TRBD1 (6 bases). V gave up 6 bases and J gave up 3 bases, with 18 bases separating them. Germline values: CDR1 MDHEN, CDR2 SYDVKM. The CDR3 length is 16 residues. CDR3 sequence (DNA): TGTGCCAGCAGCCCCATTGGGACATCCAACTACAATGAGCAGTTCTTC. Its protein is CASSPIGTSNYNEQFF.

This clonotype was picked up a small number of times. A much bigger clone sits one base away, suggesting this may be a read error. This sequence joins TRBV20-1 and TRBJ2-1, with a possible D match to TRBD2 (5 bases). The last part of the DNA fits TRBJ2-7 better; the J call may be wrong. The germline gives CDR1 DFQATT, CDR2 SNEGSKA (reference sequence). This CDR3 spans 16 amino acids. CDR3: CSAPTRKAENYNEQYF. CDR3 in DNA: TGCAGTGCTCCCACAAGGAAAGCGGAGAACTACAATGAGCAGTACTTC.

This clonotype showed up just a few times. The V call is TRBV5-1, the J call TRBJ1-5, with no clear D. Germline values: CDR1 SGHRS, CDR2 YFSETQ. The CDR3 totals 13 residues. V dropped 1 base and J dropped 7 bases, with 9 bases sitting between them. CDR3 sequence: CASSLLGPQPQHF. Here the CDR3 DNA reads TGCGCCAGCAGCTTGTTAGGTCCGCAGCCCCAGCATTTT.

Many counts were recorded for this clonotype. The chain couples TRBV30 to TRBJ2-7; 7 bases line up with TRBD1. The germline CDR1 and CDR2 sequences are GTSNPN and SVGIG (reference sequence). There are 15 residues in the CDR3. V trimming: 0 bases; J trimming: 4 bases; junction bases outside the gene matches: 9. The chain's CDR3 is CAWSVGGFLAYEQYF. The CDR3 DNA reads as TGTGCCTGGAGTGTAGGGGGCTTCCTTGCTTACGAGCAGTACTTC. The full variable domain, rest sourced from reference TRBV30 and TRBJ2-7, is SQTIHQWPATLVQPVGSPLSLECTVEGTSNPNLYWYRQAAGRGLQLLFYSVGIGQISSEVPQNLSASRPQDRQFILSSKKLLLSDSGFYLCAWSVGGFLAYEQYFGPGTRLTVT.

A word on this clonotype: At one boundary the junction diverges from the germline segment, which might be a read error. The chain couples TRBV20-1 to TRBJ2-3; 12 nucleotides line up with TRBD2. CDR3 size: 14 residues. The germline V gene encodes CDR1 DFQATT and CDR2 SNEGSKA (reference sequence). CDR3 sequence (DNA): TGCAGTGTCTCTAGCGGGGGGGCCACGGATACGCGGTATTTT. Amino acids: CSVSSGGATDTRYF.

This clonotype was observed a handful of times. V gene TRBV29-1 combines with J gene TRBJ2-2; D gene ambiguous. Trimming shortened V by 0 bases and J by 2 bases, and 13 bases separated the two germline ends. The CDR3 runs to 16 residues. From germline, CDR1 is SQVTM and CDR2 ANQGSEA. The CDR3 region has the DNA TGCAGCGTTGAAGATCGGTACAGACATAACACCGGGGAGCTGTTTTTT. Translating gives CSVEDRYRHNTGELFF.

This clonotype was seen at least ten times. The rearrangement links TRBV20-1 to TRBJ2-1; tentatively, D is TRBD2 (5 bases). CDR3 length: 11 residues. Germline assignment: CDR1 DFQATT and CDR2 SNEGSKA (reference sequence). The germline V and J ends were trimmed by 7 bases and 12 bases, with 16 bases remaining between them. CDR3 in DNA: TGCAGTGTTTGGACTCGGATCGGGCAGTTCTTC. Translation gives CSVWTRIGQFF.

The rearrangement joins TRBV7-8 to TRBJ2-1; tentative D call: TRBD2 (6 bases). CDR1 SGHVS and CDR2 FQNEAQ come from the germline V gene. V lost 5 bases, J lost 1 base, and 21 bases lay in between. The CDR3 consists of 18 residues. The CDR3 spells CASSPVWLSGASYNEQFF. In DNA, the CDR3 is TGTGCCAGCAGCCCCGTCTGGTTGTCGGGAGCATCCTACAATGAGCAGTTCTTC.

As to this clonotype: It may be a read error: a sequence one base away is much more abundant. This sequence joins TRBV4-2 and TRBJ2-1; D not certain. The V and J ends lost 0 bases and 13 bases respectively, with 16 bases between them. The CDR3 consists of 14 residues. CDR1 and CDR2 (germline): LGHNA, YNFKEQ. CDR3 in DNA: TGTGCCAGCAGCCAAGATCAATCGCAAGAGACCCAGTTCTTC. Amino acid sequence: CASSQDQSQETQFF.

This clonotype has ten or more counts. The rearrangement joins TRBV18 to TRBJ2-5; perhaps TRBD2 as D (5 bases). The germline gives CDR1 KGHSH, CDR2 LQKENI. Trimming removed 2 bases at V and 5 bases at J, with 12 bases between. This CDR3 has 14 residues. The CDR3 DNA follows: TGTGCCAGCTCACCAGGGATCCGAGGGGAGACCCAGTACTTC. Its translation: CASSPGIRGETQYF.

V and J are TRBV2 and TRBJ2-1; D gene unclear. Germline CDR1 and CDR2: SNHLY and FYNNEI. The CDR3 is made up of 15 amino acids. V was clipped by 4 bases and J by 0 bases, with 10 bases between them. This CDR3 is CASSVDGSSYNEQFF. The CDR3 region has the DNA TGTGCCAGCAGTGTGGACGGAAGCTCCTACAATGAGCAGTTCTTC. Full variable domain (outside the CDR3, taken from reference TRBV2 and TRBJ2-1): EPEVTQTPSHQVTQMGQEVILRCVPISNHLYFYWYRQILGQKVEFLVSFYNNEISEKSEIFDDQFSVERPDGSNFTLKIRSTKLEDSAMYFCASSVDGSSYNEQFFGPGTRLTVL.

In the case of this clonotype: With a much larger clone just one base away, this may be a read error. This chain links TRBV5-1 with TRBJ1-2; the match to TRBD1 covers 7 bases. This CDR3 region has 14 residues. Per the germline V gene, CDR1 is SGHRS and CDR2 is YFSETQ. The CDR3 sequence: CTSTDRAASYGYTF. The DNA for the CDR3 is TGCACCAGCACCGACAGGGCTGCGAGCTATGGCTACACCTTC.

V is TRBV29-1 and J is TRBJ1-1, with TRBD1 matching over 7 bases. V was pared by 2 bases and J by 6 bases, with 6 bases of the junction left unmatched. The germline V gene encodes CDR1 SQVTM and CDR2 ANQGSEA. The CDR3 length is 13 residues. CDR3 region: CSVEIRGGAEAFF. Here the CDR3 DNA reads TGCAGCGTTGAAATTCGAGGGGGCGCTGAAGCTTTCTTT. The variable domain in full, with the rest retrieved from reference TRBV29-1 and TRBJ1-1, is SAVISQKPSRDICQRGTSLTIQCQVDSQVTMMFWYRQQPGQSLTLIATANQGSEATYESGFVIDKFPISRPNLTFSTLTVSNMSPEDSSIYLCSVEIRGGAEAFFGQGTRLTVV.

The genes are TRBV7-9 and TRBJ2-1; no definite D call. The CDR3 spans 13 residues. Germline V gene sequence: CDR1 SEHNR, CDR2 FQNEAQ (reference sequence). Trimming pared 1 base from V and 9 bases from J, leaving 10 bases between. CDR3 protein: CASSLVAAGEQFF. DNA for the CDR3: TGTGCCAGCAGCTTAGTGGCAGCCGGTGAGCAGTTCTTC.

This clonotype was recorded a few times. The rearrangement uses TRBV5-1 and TRBJ2-7; D is perhaps TRBD1 or TRBD2 (6 bases each). The V and J ends lost 3 bases and 2 bases respectively, with 12 bases between them. This CDR3 is 14 amino acids long. Germline V gene data show CDR1 as SGHRS and CDR2 as YFSETQ. CDR3 sequence reads: CASSSTRGAYEQYF. The CDR3 nucleotides are TGCGCCAGCAGCTCTACTAGGGGGGCCTACGAGCAGTACTTC.

A note on this clonotype: One base away lies a much larger clone, so this may be a sequencing read error. The V call is TRBV7-2, the J call TRBJ2-5; possibly TRBD1 or TRBD2 for D (5 bases each). Per germline, CDR1 SGHTA and CDR2 FQGNSA. Trimming cost V 4 bases and J 5 bases, with 17 bases left between them. This CDR3 spans 15 amino acids. The CDR3: CASSYGWVWGETQYF. For the CDR3, the DNA is TGTGCCAGCAGCTACGGGTGGGTTTGGGGGGAGACCCAGTACTTC.

By share, this clonotype ranks as medium-sized. This chain links TRBV29-1 with TRBJ1-1; D perhaps matches TRBD1 (5 bases). Germline loops: CDR1 SQVTM, CDR2 ANQGSEA. The CDR3 covers 11 residues. V was cut by 3 bases and J by 8 bases, with 10 bases left in between. The CDR3 loop reads CSVEGVREAFF. CDR3 DNA sequence: TGCAGCGTTGAGGGGGTCCGCGAAGCTTTCTTT.